This TCR beta chain is from a study of molecular identifiers for immune sequencing clone quantification. TCRdb called the PCR reads again in MiXCR, with one record for every CDR3 protein. The data hold about 300,000 distinct CDR3 sequences, with about 22% observed a single time. This clonotype appeared many times. Its antigen is currently unknown. Libraries of naive CD8 cells were prepared from about 20,000 to 1,000,000 sorted cells using 10%, 30% or 50% RNA. Study-wide results and limits: Clones exceeding 20 RNA copies carried over 97% of effector molecules but under 1% of naive-cell molecules.

This TCR came from a human donor in good health. Some libraries in this study had Jurkat cell RNA spiked in. Sequencing input: naive CD8+ T cells from blood, with Jurkat cell RNA spiked in. The sample's subset: FACS-sorted CD8+CD4-CCR7+CD45RA+ naive T cells.

The CDR3 sequence is CASSSVAGVNEQFF. DNA of the CDR3: TGTGCCAGCAGCTCGGTAGCGGGGGTCAATGAGCAGTTCTTC. The rearrangement uses TRBV7-2 and TRBJ2-1; 9 bases match TRBD2. Germline assignment: CDR1 SGHTA and CDR2 FQGNSA. Losses at the gene ends were 4 bases for V and 6 bases for J; bases not matched to a gene: 4. The length of the CDR3 is 14 residues.